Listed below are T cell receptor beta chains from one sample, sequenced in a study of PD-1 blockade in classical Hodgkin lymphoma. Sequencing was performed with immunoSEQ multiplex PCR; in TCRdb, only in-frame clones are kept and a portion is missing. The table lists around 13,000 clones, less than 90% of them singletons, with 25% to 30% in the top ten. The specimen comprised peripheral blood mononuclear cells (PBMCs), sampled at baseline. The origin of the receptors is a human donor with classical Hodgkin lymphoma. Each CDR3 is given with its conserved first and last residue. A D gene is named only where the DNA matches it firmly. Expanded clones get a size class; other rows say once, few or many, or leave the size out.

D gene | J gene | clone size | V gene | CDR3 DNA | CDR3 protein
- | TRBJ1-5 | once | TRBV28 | TGTGCCAGCAGTTTTAGAGGTGTTGGCAATCAGCCCCAGCATTTT | CASSFRGVGNQPQHF
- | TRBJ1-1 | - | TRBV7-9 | TGTGCCAGCAGCCAAAGTAGTCTGGGGAACACTGAAGCTTTCTTT | CASSQSSLGNTEAFF
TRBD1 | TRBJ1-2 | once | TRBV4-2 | TGTGCCAGCAGCCCGGGACAGGATGATGGCTACACCTTC | CASSPGQDDGYTF
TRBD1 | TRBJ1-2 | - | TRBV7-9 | TGTGCCAGCAGCTCGGACAGGGACAGGGCTAACTATGGCTACACCTTC | CASSSDRDRANYGYTF
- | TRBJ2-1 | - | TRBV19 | TGTGCCAGTAGTATACTCGCCAGGGACGGAGAGCAGTTCTTC | CASSILARDGEQFF
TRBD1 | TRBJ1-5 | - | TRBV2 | TGTGCCAGCAGTGAAGCGACAGGGGGCAGACAGCCCCAGCATTTT | CASSEATGGRQPQHF
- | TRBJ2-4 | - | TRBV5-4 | TGTGCCAGCAGGGGGGCTAAAAACATTCAGTACTTC | CASRGAKNIQYF
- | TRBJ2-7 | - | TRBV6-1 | TGTGCCAGCAGTGTTAATCCCGGGGGAACCTACGAGCAGTACTTC | CASSVNPGGTYEQYF
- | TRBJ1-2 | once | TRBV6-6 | TGTGCCAGCAGTTATCGAGGGGCTAACTATGGCTACACCTTC | CASSYRGANYGYTF
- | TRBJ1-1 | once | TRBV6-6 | TGTGCCAGCAGTGGGGGCAGTTCGAACACTGAAGCTTTCTTT | CASSGGSSNTEAFF
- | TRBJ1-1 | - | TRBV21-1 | TGTGCCAGCAGCAAAGTGGGGGGGAGGAACACTGAAGCTTTCTTT | CASSKVGGRNTEAFF
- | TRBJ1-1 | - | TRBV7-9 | TGTGCCAGCAGCTTAGGCCCCCCCCGTGGTGTCTGGAGCACTGAAGCTTTCTTT | CASSLGPPRGVWSTEAFF